Listed below are T cell receptor beta chains from one sample, sequenced in a study of vaccination effects on CD4 cells after COVID-19. Sequencing used immunoSEQ multiplex PCR; TCRdb keeps in-frame clones, though not all of them. The table includes 40,000 or so clones, around 72% detected once. These TCRs are of unknown antigen specificity. This material consisted of CD4+ T cells from PBMCs cultured with a peptide pool, taken before COVID-19 vaccination. These receptors were collected from a human donor who had a prior SARS-CoV-2 infection. CDR3s include the opening cysteine and the closing phenylalanine or tryptophan. Each record gives: CDR3 protein, V gene, J gene.

CDR3aa: CASSLGLAGGLDTQYF
v_gene: TRBV5-1
j_gene: TRBJ2-3

CDR3aa: CASSPTGTFYNSPLHF
v_gene: TRBV4-3
j_gene: TRBJ1-6

CDR3aa: CAISESKSRVNEQFF
v_gene: TRBV10-3
j_gene: TRBJ2-1

CDR3aa: CASSGGLAGGPETQYF
v_gene: TRBV5-1
j_gene: TRBJ2-5

CDR3aa: CASSLVVDLTF
v_gene: TRBV5-6
j_gene: TRBJ2-6

CDR3aa: CATSGGRNYEQYF
v_gene: TRBV2
j_gene: TRBJ2-7

CDR3aa: CTSSQDRDRAGGPCMVLFF
v_gene: TRBV1
j_gene: TRBJ2-2

CDR3aa: CASTQDNQETQYF
v_gene: TRBV2
j_gene: TRBJ2-5

CDR3aa: CASSQSLRAAEAFF
v_gene: TRBV16
j_gene: TRBJ1-1

CDR3aa: CASSWGSVEQYF
v_gene: TRBV11-3
j_gene: TRBJ2-7

CDR3aa: CASSSRQGANQPQHF
v_gene: TRBV7-2
j_gene: TRBJ1-5

CDR3aa: CASSLERTSGGETQYF
v_gene: TRBV7-6
j_gene: TRBJ2-5

CDR3aa: CASSPTQTNSYNEQFF
v_gene: TRBV19
j_gene: TRBJ2-1

CDR3aa: CASSQAAGQGREQYF
v_gene: TRBV4-3
j_gene: TRBJ2-7

CDR3aa: CATSRNRKNTEAFF
v_gene: TRBV15
j_gene: TRBJ1-1

CDR3aa: CSASLYGTVRKQFF
v_gene: TRBV20-1
j_gene: TRBJ2-1